This T cell receptor beta chain was sequenced during a study of T cell changes during pregnancy in multiple sclerosis. Germline CDR1 reads MNHEY; CDR2 reads SVGAGI. Trimming took 0 bases from V and 7 from J, leaving 13 bases between them. CDR3 length: 15 residues. TCRdb keeps only in-frame clones here, not all; method: immunoSEQ multiplex PCR. This table has approximately 33,000 clones, about 90% appearing once. This TCR was sampled from a female donor with multiple sclerosis, enrolled in a pregnancy study. This chain joins TRBV6-5 and TRBJ1-5; D not resolved. The sequences come from CD4+ T cells from peripheral blood mononuclear cells, collected after pregnancy. CDR3 DNA: TGTGCCAGCAGTTACTCGAGGGCCGACACCCAGCCCCAGCATTTT. It encodes CASSYSRADTQPQHF.